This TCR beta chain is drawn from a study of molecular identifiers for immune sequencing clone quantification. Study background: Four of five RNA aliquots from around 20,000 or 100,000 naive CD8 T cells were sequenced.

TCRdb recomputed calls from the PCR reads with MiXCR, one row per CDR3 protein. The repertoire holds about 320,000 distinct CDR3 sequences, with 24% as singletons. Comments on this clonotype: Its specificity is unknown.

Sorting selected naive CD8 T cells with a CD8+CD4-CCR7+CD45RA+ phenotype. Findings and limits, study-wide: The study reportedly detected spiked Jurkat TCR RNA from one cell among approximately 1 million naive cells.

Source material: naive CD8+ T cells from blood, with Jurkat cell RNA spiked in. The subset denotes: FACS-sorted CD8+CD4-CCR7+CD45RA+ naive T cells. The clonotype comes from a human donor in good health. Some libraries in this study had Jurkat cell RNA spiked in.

CDR3 coding DNA: TGTGCCAGCAGACCGACTAGCGGCCGTTCCTACAATGAGCAGTTCTTC. Its translation: CASRPTSGRSYNEQFF. The chain couples TRBV2 to TRBJ2-1; TRBD2 agrees at 9 bases. V dropped 6 bases and J dropped 1; count of bases not matched to a gene: 7. There are 16 residues in the CDR3. Germline CDR1 is SNHLY and CDR2 is FYNNEI.